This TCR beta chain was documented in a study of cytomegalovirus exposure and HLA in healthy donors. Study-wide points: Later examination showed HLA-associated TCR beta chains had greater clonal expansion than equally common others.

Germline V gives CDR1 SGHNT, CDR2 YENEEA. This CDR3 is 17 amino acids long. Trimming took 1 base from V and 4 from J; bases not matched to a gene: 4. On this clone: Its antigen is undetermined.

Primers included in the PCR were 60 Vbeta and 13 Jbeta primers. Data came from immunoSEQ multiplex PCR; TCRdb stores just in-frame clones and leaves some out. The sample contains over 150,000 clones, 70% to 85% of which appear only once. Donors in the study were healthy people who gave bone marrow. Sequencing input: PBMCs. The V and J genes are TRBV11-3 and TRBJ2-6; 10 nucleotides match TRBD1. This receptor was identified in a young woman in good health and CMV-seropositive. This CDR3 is CASSLGQGAHGANVLTF. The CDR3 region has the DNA TGTGCCAGCAGCTTAGGACAGGGGGCGCACGGGGCCAACGTCCTGACTTTC.